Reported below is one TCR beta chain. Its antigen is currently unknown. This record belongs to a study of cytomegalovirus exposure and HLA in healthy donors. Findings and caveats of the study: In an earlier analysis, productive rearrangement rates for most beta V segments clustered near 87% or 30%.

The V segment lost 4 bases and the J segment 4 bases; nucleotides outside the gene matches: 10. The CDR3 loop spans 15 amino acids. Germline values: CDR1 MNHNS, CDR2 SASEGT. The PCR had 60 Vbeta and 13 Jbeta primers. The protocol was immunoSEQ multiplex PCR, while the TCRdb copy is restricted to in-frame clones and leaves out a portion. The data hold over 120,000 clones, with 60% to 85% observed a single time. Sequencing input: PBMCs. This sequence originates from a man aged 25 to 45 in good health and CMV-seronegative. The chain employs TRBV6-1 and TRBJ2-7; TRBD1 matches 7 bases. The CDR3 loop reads CASSGRDRDVYEQYF. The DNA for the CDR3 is TGTGCCAGCAGTGGCCGGGACAGAGACGTTTACGAGCAGTACTTC.